This paragraph covers one TCR beta chain sequence. This sample is drawn from a study of T cells after yellow fever vaccination. Via MiXCR, TCRdb re-called the 5' RACE reads, giving one row per CDR3 protein. The sample yields about 350,000 distinct CDR3 sequences, around 8.1% seen once. Deletions cut 1 base from V and 8 bases from J, with 23 bases between. CDR1 is DFQATT, CDR2 SNEGSKA, per germline (reference sequence). This CDR3 comprises 17 residues. The sequence derives from a man aged 18 to 30 who received the YFV17D yellow fever vaccine. The chain combines TRBV20-1 with TRBJ1-4; D might be TRBD1 (6 bases). This sample comprised PBMCs, obtained approximately 47 days after the first yellow fever vaccination. CDR3: CSARVPQGGGLGEKLFF. In DNA form, the CDR3 reads TGCAGTGCTAGAGTTCCACAGGGAGGGGGTTTAGGGGAAAAACTGTTTTTT.